One and the same sample provided the 24 T cell receptor beta chains below, sequenced in a study of Ad26.COV2.S vaccination and SARS-CoV-2 variants. The treatment here: 19 received Ad26.COV2.S at low or high dose, single or two shots; about 5 received placebo; per-sample allocation not given. Repertoires come from day 63 after the first vaccine or placebo injection. Here immunoSEQ multiplex PCR was the method, and the copy in TCRdb shows in-frame clones only, minus some. The data contain hundreds of thousands of clones, 75% to 90% of them singletons. The material was peripheral blood, obtained in a trial of Ad26.COV2.S vaccine versus placebo. These receptors were obtained from a person aged 18 to 59 who received the Ad26.COV2.S COVID-19 vaccine or a placebo.

This sequence joins TRBV3-1 (or the pseudogene TRBV3-2) and TRBJ2-3, with TRBD1 as a possible D gene (5 bases). V was trimmed by 0 bases and J by 4 bases, leaving 8 bases between them. The CDR3 is 14 amino acids. Germline V gene sequence: CDR1 LGHDT, CDR2 YNNKEL (reference sequence). The CDR3 protein is CASSQERGPDTQYF. The CDR3, as DNA: TGTGCCAGCAGCCAAGAAAGGGGCCCAGATACGCAGTATTTT.

The chain combines TRBV2 with TRBJ2-3; no clear D gene. V dropped 3 bases and J dropped 2 bases, with 6 bases sitting between them. The CDR3 consists of 13 residues. Germline values: CDR1 SNHLY, CDR2 FYNNEI. The CDR3 protein is CASSDRFTDTQYF. CDR3 nucleotides: TGTGCCAGCAGTGACCGGTTCACAGATACGCAGTATTTT.

V and J are TRBV5-6 and TRBJ2-7; TRBD1 matches at 7 bases. Germline lookup yields CDR1 SGHDT and CDR2 YYEEEE. CDR3 length: 16 amino acids. The trim removed 3 bases at V and 0 bases at J, leaving 9 bases unmatched. The CDR3 protein is CASSSRDRSTSYEQYF. The DNA for the CDR3 is TGTGCCAGCAGCTCGAGGGACAGAAGCACCTCCTACGAGCAGTACTTC.

The chain employs TRBV28 and TRBJ2-7; 7 bases fit TRBD1. The CDR3 runs 16 residues. Germline trimming cut 6 bases from V and 2 bases from J; bases unmatched to any gene: 13. Germline CDR1 and CDR2: MDHEN and SYDVKM. The CDR3: CASSNPTGLGTYEQYF. CDR3 in DNA: TGTGCCAGCAGCAATCCGACAGGGTTGGGAACCTACGAGCAGTACTTC.

V and J are TRBV3-1 (or the pseudogene TRBV3-2) and TRBJ2-5; the D gene is possibly TRBD1 (6 bases). The V end lost 5 bases, the J end lost 5 bases, and 21 bases lay between the germline ends. This CDR3 region has 16 residues. Germline CDR1 and CDR2: LGHDT and YNNKEL (reference sequence). DNA of the CDR3: TGTGCCAGCAGCTTGCCCCGGGCCCTCCAGGGGGAGACCCAGTACTTC. Encoded protein: CASSLPRALQGETQYF.

V gene TRBV19 combines with J gene TRBJ1-5; no firm D call. CDR1 is LNHDA, CDR2 SQIVND, per germline (reference sequence). The CDR3 runs 15 residues. Trimming stripped 4 bases from V and 4 bases from J, with 14 bases between. The DNA for the CDR3 is TGTGCCAGTAGTAATATATTGACGCCGAATCAGCCCCAGCATTTT. Protein: CASSNILTPNQPQHF.

This clone was counted between two and nine times. The chain links TRBV6-1 to TRBJ1-2, with unresolved D. The germline V gene encodes CDR1 MNHNS and CDR2 SASEGT. CDR3 length: 14 residues. The V gene lost 0 bases and the J gene lost 2 bases, with 7 bases spanning the gap. CDR3 sequence: CASSEAAENYGYTF. CDR3 DNA sequence: TGTGCCAGCAGTGAAGCGGCCGAAAACTATGGCTACACCTTC.

This chain connects TRBV7-9 to TRBJ2-1; 8 nucleotides match TRBD1. J was trimmed by 0 bases and V by 1 base; bases with no gene match: 8. The CDR3 extends over 18 amino acids. CDR1 and CDR2 (germline): SEHNR, FQNEAQ (reference sequence). The CDR3 region has the DNA TGTGCCAGCAGCTTAGGGACCGGGACAGGCTACTCCTACAATGAGCAGTTCTTC. Residues: CASSLGTGTGYSYNEQFF.

This rearrangement joins TRBV6-5 to TRBJ2-5; 15 nucleotides agree with TRBD2. Per germline, CDR1 MNHEY and CDR2 SVGAGI. The V gene end was trimmed by 8 bases and the J gene end by 5 bases; junction bases not matched to a gene: 6. The CDR3 spans 15 residues. CDR3: CASHPGLAGGETQYF. The CDR3, as DNA: TGTGCCAGCCATCCGGGACTAGCGGGGGGTGAGACCCAGTACTTC.

This chain joins TRBV7-2 and TRBJ2-1; no clear D. This CDR3 spans 13 amino acids. Trimming took off 3 bases at V and 2 bases at J, with 5 bases between the two ends. The germline gives CDR1 SGHTA, CDR2 FQGNSA. The CDR3 region is CASSLFPYNEQFF. CDR3 DNA: TGTGCCAGCAGCTTGTTTCCCTACAATGAGCAGTTCTTC.

Written as DNA, the CDR3 is TGTGCCAGCAGCGACGCCCTACATGGCTACACCTTC. This encodes CASSDALHGYTF. The chain couples TRBV7-9 to TRBJ1-2, with D hard to call. V was clipped by 5 bases and J by 6 bases, with 10 bases between them. The germline CDR1 and CDR2 sequences are SEHNR and FQNEAQ (reference sequence). The CDR3 loop spans 12 amino acids.

The rearrangement links TRBV5-1 to TRBJ2-3, with D unresolved. The CDR3 covers 14 residues. Germline-derived CDR1 and CDR2 are SGHRS and YFSETQ. The V end was cut by 5 bases, the J end by 4 bases, with 14 bases between. The CDR3 nucleotides read TGCGCCAGCAGTTCGCTGAGTCCCGCAGATACGCAGTATTTT. It specifies CASSSLSPADTQYF.

The chain is built from TRBV5-1 and TRBJ2-7; TRBD1 matches at 7 bases. The CDR3 totals 14 residues. CDR1 is SGHRS and CDR2 is YFSETQ in the germline V gene. The trim removed 9 bases at V and 3 bases at J, leaving 12 bases unmatched. The CDR3 sequence: CANRTGTAFYEQYF. The CDR3 nucleotides read TGCGCCAACCGAACCGGGACAGCTTTCTACGAGCAGTACTTC.

The V and J genes are TRBV7-9 and TRBJ1-4, with D perhaps TRBD1 (5 bases). Germline loops: CDR1 SEHNR, CDR2 FQNEAQ (reference sequence). This CDR3 region has 16 residues. V shed 6 bases and J shed 4 bases, with 18 bases lying between them. CDR3 sequence (DNA): TGTGCCAGCAGTTCGGCCCTGACAGCCTATAATGAAAAACTGTTTTTT. This codes for CASSSALTAYNEKLFF.

The rearrangement joins TRBV9 to TRBJ1-6; tentatively, D is TRBD1 (5 bases). Looked up from germline, CDR1 is SGDLS and CDR2 is YYNGEE. Deletions cut 2 bases from V and 7 bases from J, with 13 bases between. The CDR3 has 15 amino acids. The CDR3 nucleotides read TGTGCCAGCAGCGTCGGGGCGTTGGAAAATTCACCCCTCCACTTT. Translated: CASSVGALENSPLHF.

The rearrangement links TRBV18 to TRBJ2-1; tentative D call: TRBD1 (6 bases). Trimming removed 5 bases from V and 7 bases from J, with 18 bases in between. Germline V gives CDR1 KGHSH, CDR2 LQKENI. The CDR3 loop spans 15 amino acids. The CDR3 coding sequence is TGTGCCAGCTCATCGAGGACAGCCTCGGGGAATGAGCAGTTCTTC. It is translated as CASSSRTASGNEQFF.

In this sample, this clone turned up a few times. This likely reflects a read error, since a far larger clone is one base away. The gene calls are TRBV6-5 and TRBJ1-1, with a possible D match to TRBD1 (5 bases). The CDR3 runs 11 residues. Trimming cost V 7 bases and J 4 bases, with 7 bases left between them. Germline V gives CDR1 MNHEY, CDR2 SVGAGI. The CDR3 region has the DNA TGTGCCAGCATAAGGGGCACTGAAGCTTTCTTT. It is translated as CASIRGTEAFF.

V is TRBV6-1 and J is TRBJ2-5, with a weak D call TRBD1 (5 bases). Trimming shortened V by 0 bases and J by 4 bases, and 24 bases separated the two germline ends. The CDR3 totals 19 residues. CDR1 is MNHNS, CDR2 SASEGT, per germline. CDR3 sequence (DNA): TGTGCCAGCAGTGAAGCGGTTTGGGCAGGGCCCCCCAAGGGAGAGACCCAGTACTTC. Translated, it gives CASSEAVWAGPPKGETQYF.

The V and J genes are TRBV9 and TRBJ1-4; tentative D call: TRBD1 (6 bases). This CDR3 spans 15 amino acids. The V gene's germline CDR1 is SGDLS and CDR2 YYNGEE. V was clipped by 4 bases and J by 1 base, with 11 bases between them. CDR3 sequence: CASSPQGLTNEKLFF. The CDR3 DNA sequence: TGTGCCAGCAGCCCACAGGGTCTAACTAATGAAAAACTGTTTTTT.

This clone was counted only a few times. The rearrangement joins TRBV7-9 to TRBJ1-2; 9 nucleotides agree with TRBD1. The germline CDR1 and CDR2 sequences are SEHNR and FQNEAQ (reference sequence). The CDR3 has 15 amino acids. V trimming: 7 bases; J trimming: 7 bases; junction bases outside the gene matches: 13. The CDR3 bases are TGTGCCAGCAAATCGTGGGACAGGGCCACCGGTGGCTACACCTTC. It encodes CASKSWDRATGGYTF. Supplemented by reference TRBV7-9 and TRBJ1-2, the full variable domain reads DTGVSQNPRHKITKRGQNVTFRCDPISEHNRLYWYRQTLGQGPEFLTYFQNEAQLEKSRLLSDRFSAERPKGSFSTLEIQRTEQGDSAMYLCASKSWDRATGGYTFGSGTRLTVV.

The chain recombines TRBV5-1 with TRBJ2-3; D might be TRBD1 (5 bases). V was cut by 5 bases and J by 1 base, with 11 bases left in between. CDR1 and CDR2 (germline): SGHRS, YFSETQ. This CDR3 is built from 14 residues. CDR3 in amino acids: CASRNDRRTDTQYF. The CDR3 DNA sequence: TGCGCCAGCAGAAATGACAGACGCACAGATACGCAGTATTTT.

This chain uses TRBV30 with TRBJ2-7, with 8 bases aligning to TRBD1. Germline CDR1 reads GTSNPN; CDR2 reads SVGIG (reference sequence). The CDR3 has 15 residues. The junction had 9 bases not matched to a gene; V was cut back by 2 bases and J by 3 bases. In nucleotides, the CDR3 is TGTGCCTGGAGTCCCCGACAGGGGCTCGACTACGAGCAGTACTTC. Translated, it gives CAWSPRQGLDYEQYF.

The chain uses TRBV4-3 and TRBJ1-6; no firm D call. V was clipped by 0 bases and J by 5 bases, with 5 bases between them. This CDR3 comprises 14 residues. Germline V gene data show CDR1 as LGHNA and CDR2 as YSLEER. The CDR3 region is CASSQDRDNSPLHF. In DNA form, the CDR3 reads TGCGCCAGCAGCCAAGATCGGGATAATTCACCCCTCCACTTT.

This chain connects TRBV19 to TRBJ1-6; perhaps TRBD1 as D (6 bases). Germline values: CDR1 LNHDA, CDR2 SQIVND (reference sequence). CDR3 length equals 15 residues. The V end lost 3 bases, the J end lost 7 bases, and 13 bases lay between the germline ends. The CDR3 DNA reads TGTGCCAGTAGTATGGGTAGGGGGGAAAATTCACCCCTCCACTTT. Translated, it gives CASSMGRGENSPLHF.